One T cell receptor (beta chain) is described in this entry. Per the germline V gene, CDR1 is SGHDT and CDR2 is YYEEEE. This CDR3 comprises 14 residues. V lost 5 bases and J lost 1; bases outside the gene matches: 6. The sample originates from a study of blood T cell repertoires in COVID-19. Turning to the study itself: The United States, Italy and Spain provided the acute and convalescent COVID-19 samples. Sample material is recorded as cDNA or gDNA derived from T cells, B-cell-depleted T cells, or PBMCs.

Participant-reported clinical history was the basis for cohort assignment. Recovered participants had two consecutive negative NP/OP PCR tests, healthcare professional clearance, or symptom resolution. The repertoire was sequenced with immunoSEQ multiplex PCR; TCRdb's copy has only in-frame clones and lacks some. The data contain almost 250,000 clones, roughly 89% of them singletons. The chain employs TRBV5-6 and TRBJ2-7, with 7 bases lining up with TRBD1. Sequenced material: PBMCs or T cells enriched from blood (not recorded which). The sequence was collected from a woman in her thirties who had recovered from COVID-19. The DNA of the CDR3 is TGTGCCAGCAGACTTCTACAGGGGTCCTACGAGCAGTACTTC. Protein sequence: CASRLLQGSYEQYF.